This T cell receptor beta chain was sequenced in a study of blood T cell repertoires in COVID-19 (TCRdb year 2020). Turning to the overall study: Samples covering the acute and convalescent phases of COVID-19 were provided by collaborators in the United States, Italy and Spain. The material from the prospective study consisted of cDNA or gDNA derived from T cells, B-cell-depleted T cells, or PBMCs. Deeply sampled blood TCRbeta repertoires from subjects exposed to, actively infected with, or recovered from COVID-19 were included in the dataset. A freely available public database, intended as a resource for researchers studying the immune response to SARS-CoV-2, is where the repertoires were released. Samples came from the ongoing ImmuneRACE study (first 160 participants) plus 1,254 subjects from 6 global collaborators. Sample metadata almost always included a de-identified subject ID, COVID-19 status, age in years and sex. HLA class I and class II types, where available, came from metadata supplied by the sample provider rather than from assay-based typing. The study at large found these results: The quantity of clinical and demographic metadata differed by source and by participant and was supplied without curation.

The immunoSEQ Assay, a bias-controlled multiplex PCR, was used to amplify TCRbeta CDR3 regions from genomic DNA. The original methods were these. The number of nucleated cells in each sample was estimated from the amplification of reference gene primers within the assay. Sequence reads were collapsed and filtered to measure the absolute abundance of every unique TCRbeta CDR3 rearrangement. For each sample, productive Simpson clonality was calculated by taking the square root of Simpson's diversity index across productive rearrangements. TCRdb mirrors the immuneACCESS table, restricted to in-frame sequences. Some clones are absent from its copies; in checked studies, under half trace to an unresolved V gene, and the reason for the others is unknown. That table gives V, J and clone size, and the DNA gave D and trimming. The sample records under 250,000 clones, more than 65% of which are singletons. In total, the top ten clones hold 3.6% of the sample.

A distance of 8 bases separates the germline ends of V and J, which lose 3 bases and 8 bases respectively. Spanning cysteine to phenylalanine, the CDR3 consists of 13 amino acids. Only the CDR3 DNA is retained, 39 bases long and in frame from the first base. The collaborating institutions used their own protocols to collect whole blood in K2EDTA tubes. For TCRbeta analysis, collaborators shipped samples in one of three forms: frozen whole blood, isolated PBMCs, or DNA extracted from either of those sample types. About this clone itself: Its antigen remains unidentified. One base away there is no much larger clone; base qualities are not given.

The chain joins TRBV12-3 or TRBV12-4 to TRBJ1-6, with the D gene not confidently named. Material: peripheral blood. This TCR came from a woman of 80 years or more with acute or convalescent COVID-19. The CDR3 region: CASSLTRDSPLHF. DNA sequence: TGTGCCAGCAGTTTGACTCGGGATTCACCCCTCCACTTT.